This T cell receptor beta chain was sequenced during a study of cytomegalovirus exposure and HLA in healthy donors. Study-level points and caveats: Roughly 170 TCR beta chains were listed as cytomegalovirus-associated.

Researchers ran the PCR with 60 Vbeta and 13 Jbeta primers. Clones were sequenced by immunoSEQ multiplex PCR, and TCRdb holds only the in-frame ones, with some missing. The top ten hold about 6.1% of the sample, which has 150,000 to 160,000 clones, around 82% seen once. Germline lookup yields CDR1 SGDLS and CDR2 YYNGEE. The CDR3 length is 15 residues. Trimming cost V 0 bases and J 4 bases; bases outside gene matches: 6. Of note for this clone: The antigen remains unidentified.

The chain uses TRBV9 and TRBJ1-2; 7 bases align to TRBD1. This clonotype originated in a woman aged 45 to 65 in good health and CMV-seropositive. The sequenced material came from PBMCs. The CDR3 spells CASSVGTGVGYGYTF. The CDR3 DNA reads as TGTGCCAGCAGCGTAGGAACAGGGGTTGGCTATGGCTACACCTTC. The whole variable domain, remainder taken from reference TRBV9 and TRBJ1-2, is DSGVTQTPKHLITATGQRVTLRCSPRSGDLSVYWYQQSLDQGLQFLIQYYNGEERAKGNILERFSAQQFPDLHSELNLSSLELGDSALYFCASSVGTGVGYGYTFGSGTRLTVV.